The 6 T cell receptor beta chains reported below all come from one sample, sequenced in a study of CD8 T cells in Susac syndrome. The RNA input was 0.5 to 1 ug, and it was reverse transcribed with random hexamers. TCRdb re-called the immunoSEQ multiplex PCR reads through MiXCR, storing one row per CDR3 protein. The data contain 150,000 to 200,000 distinct CDR3 sequences, approximately 93% of them singletons. Specimen: CD4+ T cells from PBMCs. The receptors were sampled from a human donor in good health.

The chain uses TRBV5-6 and TRBJ2-7; 10 nucleotides line up with TRBD1. After removal of 3 bases from V and 6 bases from J, the junction contained 0 bases not matched to a gene. Germline assignment: CDR1 SGHDT and CDR2 YYEEEE. This CDR3 is built from 12 residues. CDR3 sequence: CASSWDRGEQYV. CDR3 bases: TGTGCCAGCAGCTGGGACAGGGGCGAGCAGTACGTC.

This chain uses TRBV6-1 with TRBJ1-5, with D unresolved. Between the trimmed V and J ends, which lost 8 bases and 3 bases, there was a span of 14 bases. Germline values: CDR1 MNHNS, CDR2 SASEGT. CDR3 length: 14 amino acids. CDR3 protein: CASRREAPNQPQHF. CDR3 in DNA: TGTGCCAGCCGGAGGGAGGCCCCCAATCAGCCCCAGCATTTT.

This clonotype appeared a single time. This chain links TRBV20-1 with TRBJ2-7; 8 bases match TRBD2. V dropped 5 bases and J dropped 2; count of bases not matched to a gene: 14. The length of the CDR3 is 16 residues. CDR1 is DFQATT, CDR2 SNEGSKA, per germline (reference sequence). CDR3 protein: CSAPRLGSGGTYEQYF. The DNA of the CDR3 is TGCAGTGCTCCACGCCTGGGGAGCGGGGGAACCTACGAGCAGTACTTC.

The rearrangement uses TRBV6-6 and TRBJ2-7, with D perhaps TRBD2 (5 bases). The germline V gene has CDR1 MNHNY and CDR2 SVGAGI (reference sequence). V shed 6 bases and J shed 5 bases, with 17 bases lying between them. The CDR3 totals 14 residues. The CDR3, as DNA: TGTGCCAGCAGCCCCCCGGGGAAAGGGAACGAGCAGTACTTC. Translated: CASSPPGKGNEQYF.

V usage is TRBV20-1 and J usage is TRBJ1-1; D perhaps matches TRBD1 (6 bases). CDR1 and CDR2 from the germline V gene are DFQATT and SNEGSKA (reference sequence). This CDR3 is 14 amino acids long. V lost 4 bases and J lost 4, with 16 bases in between. CDR3 sequence reads: CSANTGWGVTEAFF. The CDR3 nucleotides are TGCAGTGCTAATACAGGGTGGGGAGTCACTGAAGCTTTCTTT.

The chain recombines TRBV14 with TRBJ1-3, with TRBD1 matching 8 bases. Germline V gene data show CDR1 as SGHDN and CDR2 as FVKESK. V was pared by 2 bases and J by 3 bases, with 3 bases of the junction left unmatched. The CDR3 is 15 amino acids. The CDR3 DNA is TGTGCCAGCAGCCAACACGACAGGGGTGGAAACACCATATATTTT. Its translation: CASSQHDRGGNTIYF.